Listed here are 15 T cell receptor beta chains from one sample, sequenced in a study of cytomegalovirus exposure and HLA in healthy donors. The PCR ran on 60 Vbeta and 13 Jbeta primers. TCRdb keeps only in-frame clones here, not all; method: immunoSEQ multiplex PCR. Counted here are about 140,000 clones, roughly 83% occurring once; the ten biggest clones make up around 4.1%. Sequenced: PBMCs. The source of these receptors is a man aged 35 to 55 in good health and CMV-seropositive.

This clone was seen more than once but under ten times. V is TRBV19 and J is TRBJ2-1; no clear D. This CDR3 contains 16 residues. CDR1 LNHDA and CDR2 SQIVND come from the germline V gene (reference sequence). V was trimmed by 0 bases and J by 4 bases, leaving 13 bases between them. CDR3 sequence (DNA): TGTGCCAGTAGTATAGATTACAGATACTTGTACAATGAGCAGTTCTTC. It translates to CASSIDYRYLYNEQFF.

The chain recombines TRBV11-1 with TRBJ2-1; 7 nucleotides match TRBD2. Germline loops: CDR1 SGHAT, CDR2 FQDESV (reference sequence). The CDR3 covers 15 residues. The J segment lost 3 bases and the V segment lost 2 bases, leaving 4 bases of the junction unmatched. CDR3 sequence: CASSLSPGGYNEQFF. The CDR3 coding sequence is TGTGCCAGCAGCTTATCCCCGGGGGGCTACAATGAGCAGTTCTTC.

V is TRBV5-1 and J is TRBJ2-1; 7 bases fit TRBD2. The V gene's germline CDR1 is SGHRS and CDR2 YFSETQ. Unmatched junction bases numbered 10, after V lost 6 bases and J lost 7 bases. This CDR3 region has 14 residues. The CDR3 sequence: CASKNRDYGNEQFF. CDR3 nucleotides: TGCGCCAGCAAAAACCGGGACTATGGGAATGAGCAGTTCTTC.

The genes are TRBV11-2 and TRBJ2-1, with 7 bases aligning to TRBD2. V dropped 1 base and J dropped 4; count of bases not matched to a gene: 7. Germline-derived CDR1 and CDR2 are SGHAT and FQNNGV. There are 16 residues in the CDR3. CDR3 in DNA: TGTGCCAGCAGCTTAGTGCAGTCTAGCGGATACAATGAGCAGTTCTTC. Its translation: CASSLVQSSGYNEQFF. Drawing the rest from reference TRBV11-2 and TRBJ2-1, the complete variable domain is EAGVAQSPRYKIIEKRQSVAFWCNPISGHATLYWYQQILGQGPKLLIQFQNNGVVDDSQLPKDRFSAERLKGVDSTLKIQPAKLEDSAVYLCASSLVQSSGYNEQFFGPGTRLTVL.

The gene calls are TRBV5-1 and TRBJ2-7, with TRBD1 as a possible D gene (5 bases). V was pared by 2 bases and J by 5 bases, with 17 bases between. The CDR3 contains 15 residues. Germline V gene sequence: CDR1 SGHRS, CDR2 YFSETQ. As DNA, the CDR3 is TGCGCCAGCAGCTTCGGCCAGGAGACAGTCGACGAGCAGTACTTC. Its protein is CASSFGQETVDEQYF.

V and J are TRBV2 and TRBJ2-3; D is unresolved. CDR1 is SNHLY, CDR2 FYNNEI, per germline. This CDR3 comprises 12 residues. Trimming pared 5 bases from V and 5 bases from J, leaving 8 bases between. The CDR3 protein is CASSFSVDTQYF. Written as DNA, the CDR3 is TGTGCCAGCAGTTTCTCCGTAGATACGCAGTATTTT.

The chain joins TRBV19 to TRBJ1-1, with a weak D call TRBD1 (5 bases). CDR3 length: 16 residues. CDR1 LNHDA and CDR2 SQIVND come from the germline V gene (reference sequence). V was clipped by 6 bases and J by 1 base, with 18 bases between them. The CDR3 protein is CASSPLRGQKNTEAFF. CDR3 in DNA: TGTGCCAGTAGCCCGCTTAGGGGCCAGAAGAACACTGAAGCTTTCTTT. Looking up the rest from reference TRBV19 and TRBJ1-1 gives the full variable domain: DGGITQSPKYLFRKEGQNVTLSCEQNLNHDAMYWYRQDPGQGLRLIYYSQIVNDFQKGDIAEGYSVSREKKESFPLTVTSAQKNPTAFYLCASSPLRGQKNTEAFFGQGTRLTVV.

This chain joins TRBV9 and TRBJ2-1; weak D call: TRBD2 (6 bases). The CDR3 has 13 amino acids. V lost 4 bases, J lost 10 bases, and 15 bases lay in between. Germline V gene lookup returns CDR1 SGDLS and CDR2 YYNGEE. The CDR3 sequence: CASSPPSDGEQFF. For the CDR3, the DNA is TGTGCCAGCAGCCCACCTAGCGATGGCGAGCAGTTCTTC.

This clone has just one count. The CDR3 protein is CASNSLGQAQHF. The CDR3 bases are TGTGCCAGCAATAGCCTCGGACAGGCCCAGCATTTT. The chain uses TRBV27 and TRBJ1-5; 7 nucleotides match TRBD1. The CDR3 covers 12 residues. Per the germline V gene, CDR1 is MNHEY and CDR2 is SMNVEV (reference sequence). The trim removed 7 bases at V and 11 bases at J, leaving 8 bases unmatched.

The gene calls are TRBV5-1 and TRBJ2-1, with 10 bases aligning to TRBD1. V lost 5 bases to trimming and J lost 0 bases; unmatched junction nucleotides: 5. The CDR3 is made up of 16 amino acids. Germline-derived CDR1 and CDR2 are SGHRS and YFSETQ. CDR3: CASSPRDRGSYNEQFF. DNA of the CDR3: TGCGCCAGCAGTCCCAGGGACAGGGGCTCCTACAATGAGCAGTTCTTC.

The chain joins TRBV6-4 to TRBJ1-5; 10 bases align to TRBD1. Germline CDR1 is MRHNA and CDR2 is SNTAGT. V lost 6 bases to trimming and J lost 10 bases; unmatched junction nucleotides: 6. The CDR3 has 13 residues. This CDR3 is CASSATGGLPQHF. The CDR3 DNA is TGTGCCAGCAGCGCGACAGGGGGCTTACCCCAGCATTTT.

The rearrangement uses TRBV9 and TRBJ2-1; TRBD2 aligns across 12 bases. V lost 0 bases to trimming and J lost 5 bases; unmatched junction nucleotides: 6. Germline CDR1 is SGDLS and CDR2 is YYNGEE. The CDR3 sequence is 17 residues long. CDR3 DNA sequence: TGTGCCAGCAGCGTAGCTAGCGGGAGGGCGGTTGACAATGAGCAGTTCTTC. It specifies CASSVASGRAVDNEQFF.

The V gene is TRBV29-1, the J gene TRBJ1-1; 7 bases line up with TRBD1. Germline loops: CDR1 SQVTM, CDR2 ANQGSEA. CDR3 length: 12 amino acids. V trimming: 4 bases; J trimming: 9 bases; junction bases outside the gene matches: 8. DNA for the CDR3: TGCAGCGTTGTCAGTGGACAGGCTCAAGCTTTCTTT. Translating it yields CSVVSGQAQAFF. The full variable domain, with the rest looked up from reference TRBV29-1 and TRBJ1-1, is SAVISQKPSRDICQRGTSLTIQCQVDSQVTMMFWYRQQPGQSLTLIATANQGSEATYESGFVIDKFPISRPNLTFSTLTVSNMSPEDSSIYLCSVVSGQAQAFFGQGTRLTVV.

This chain joins TRBV6-5 and TRBJ1-2; D not certain. Germline-derived CDR1 and CDR2 are MNHEY and SVGAGI. V dropped 1 base and J dropped 4 bases, with 10 bases sitting between them. The CDR3 length is 14 residues. DNA for the CDR3: TGTGCCAGCAGTTACTTAACGTCGGGCTATGGCTACACCTTC. It translates to CASSYLTSGYGYTF.

The chain employs TRBV6-5 and TRBJ2-7; a weak D match, TRBD1 (6 bases). Trimming cost V 5 bases and J 3 bases, with 8 bases left between them. Germline CDR1 MNHEY, CDR2 SVGAGI. The CDR3 is 12 residues long. The DNA for the CDR3 is TGTGCCAGCAGTCCAGGGGACTACGAGCAGTACTTC. Translated, it gives CASSPGDYEQYF.